The 11 T cell receptor beta chains reported below all come from one sample, sequenced in a study of T cells in Graves' hyperthyroidism and ophthalmopathy. RNA transcripts provided the source from which TCR beta CDR3 regions were amplified. First-round RT-PCR of the TCR CDR3 relied on the HTBI primer set. One entry per CDR3 protein results from TCRdb running MiXCR on the multiplex PCR reads. Of some 380,000 distinct CDR3 sequences in the sample, 13% are singletons; the top ten hold more than 20%. The source material was blood. All receptors come from a man aged 30-40 years with Graves' hyperthyroidism that later progressed to Graves' ophthalmopathy.

This clonotype was seen ten or more times. This chain links TRBV29-1 with TRBJ2-3, with a tentative D call TRBD2 (6 bases). Germline CDR1 reads SQVTM; CDR2 reads ANQGSEA. V was trimmed by 7 bases and J by 1 base, leaving 33 bases between them. The CDR3 sequence is 20 residues long. This CDR3 is CSADPDPGGFTASGTDTQYF. CDR3 nucleotides: TGCAGCGCCGACCCCGATCCCGGGGGTTTTACTGCAAGCGGCACAGATACGCAGTATTTT.

This clonotype has at least ten counts. CDR3 nucleotides: TGTGCCAGCAGTGCCGGGCGGGATCGCGAAAAACTGTTTTTT. Translation gives CASSAGRDREKLFF. V usage is TRBV2 and J usage is TRBJ1-4; D not certain. CDR1 is SNHLY, CDR2 FYNNEI, per germline. This CDR3 spans 14 amino acids. Trimming cost V 4 bases and J 8 bases, with 14 bases left between them.

The chain carries TRBV20-1 and TRBJ2-1; 12 bases agree with TRBD2. The CDR3 spans 15 residues. From germline, CDR1 is DFQATT and CDR2 SNEGSKA (reference sequence). V was clipped by 2 bases and J by 9 bases; unmatched bases: 8. The CDR3 bases are TGCAGTGCTAGATTCCTAGCGGGGGGGCCGTTTGAGCAGTTCTTC. Its protein is CSARFLAGGPFEQFF.

This clonotype came up a few times. The V and J genes are TRBV18 and TRBJ2-1; the D is unclear. Germline lookup yields CDR1 KGHSH and CDR2 LQKENI. The CDR3 totals 16 residues. Trimming took off 1 base at V and 3 bases at J, with 13 bases between the two ends. The CDR3 here is CASSPQSPSFYNEQFF. The CDR3 bases are TGTGCCAGCTCACCACAAAGTCCCAGCTTCTACAATGAGCAGTTCTTC.

This clonotype was observed at least ten times. This chain links TRBV3-1 with TRBJ1-1; D ambiguous. V was pared by 0 bases and J by 7 bases, with 18 bases between. The CDR3 covers 16 residues. The germline V gene encodes CDR1 LGHDT and CDR2 YNNKEL (reference sequence). The CDR3 reads CASSQEGRGRPGEAFF. CDR3 sequence (DNA): TGTGCCAGCAGCCAAGAAGGCCGCGGCAGGCCCGGTGAAGCTTTCTTT.

The chain recombines TRBV2 with TRBJ2-6; TRBD1 is a possible D gene (5 bases). Trimming took 1 base from V and 0 from J, leaving 10 bases between them. The V gene's germline CDR1 is SNHLY and CDR2 FYNNEI. There are 17 residues in the CDR3. CDR3 in DNA: TGTGCCAGCAGTGAAGACAGGTCCGGCTCTGGGGCCAACGTCCTGACTTTC. Its translation is CASSEDRSGSGANVLTF.

This clonotype was observed many times. J is TRBJ1-2 and V is TRBV11-2, with a tentative D call TRBD1 (6 bases). V lost 5 bases and J lost 9, with 16 bases in between. The CDR3 sequence is 13 residues long. Germline V gene data show CDR1 as SGHAT and CDR2 as FQNNGV. CDR3 DNA: TGTGCCAGCAGCATTCATTACCGGGACAGCTACACCTTC. As protein: CASSIHYRDSYTF.

The sample holds a few counts of this clonotype. The rearrangement links TRBV9 to TRBJ1-6; the match to TRBD1 covers 9 bases. This CDR3 comprises 15 residues. V gave up 4 bases and J gave up 5 bases; unmatched junction bases: 4. Germline V lookup: CDR1 SGDLS, CDR2 YYNGEE. In DNA form, the CDR3 reads TGTGCCAGCAGCAAACGACAGGGGGATAATTCACCCCTCCACTTT. Protein sequence: CASSKRQGDNSPLHF.

This clonotype was seen at least ten times. The chain joins TRBV7-9 to TRBJ1-4; 7 bases map to TRBD1. The length of the CDR3 is 15 residues. CDR1 and CDR2 (germline): SEHNR, FQNEAQ (reference sequence). After removal of 5 bases from V and 6 bases from J, the junction contained 9 bases not matched to a gene. The CDR3 reads CASSQEAGGDEKLFF. The DNA of the CDR3 is TGTGCCAGCAGCCAAGAGGCAGGGGGAGATGAAAAACTGTTTTTT.

This chain joins TRBV6-5 and TRBJ2-7, with 8 bases that match TRBD1. The CDR3 totals 15 residues. V lost 0 bases to trimming and J lost 6 bases; unmatched junction nucleotides: 7. The germline gives CDR1 MNHEY, CDR2 SVGAGI. The CDR3 DNA reads TGTGCCAGCAGTTACTCTCCGGACAGGGTCGGCGAGCAGTACTTC. It is translated as CASSYSPDRVGEQYF.

V and J are TRBV10-3 and TRBJ2-3; 8 bases are a match to TRBD2. Trimming removed 5 bases from V and 5 bases from J; junction bases left unmatched: 9. Looked up from germline, CDR1 is ENHRY and CDR2 is SYGVKD. The CDR3 totals 15 residues. CDR3 DNA sequence: TGTGCCATCAGTATAGCGGGAAGTAGTCAAGATACGCAGTATTTT. Its protein product is CAISIAGSSQDTQYF.